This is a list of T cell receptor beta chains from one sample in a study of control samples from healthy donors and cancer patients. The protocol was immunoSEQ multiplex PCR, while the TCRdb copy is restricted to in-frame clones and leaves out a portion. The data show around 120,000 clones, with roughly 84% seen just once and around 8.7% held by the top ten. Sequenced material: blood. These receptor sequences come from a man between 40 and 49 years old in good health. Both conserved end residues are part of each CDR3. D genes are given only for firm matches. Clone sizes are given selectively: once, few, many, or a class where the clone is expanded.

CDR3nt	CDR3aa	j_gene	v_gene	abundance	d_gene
TGTGCCACCAGTGATTTTGGAGGGGGCGCGACAGATACGCAGTATTTT	CATSDFGGGATDTQYF	TRBJ2-3	TRBV24-1	.	.
TGTGCCAGCAGCCCCCGGGACTCCCGTGTCCAAGAGACCCAGTACTTC	CASSPRDSRVQETQYF	TRBJ2-5	TRBV11-3	few	.
TGTGCTAGTGGTTTGGCCCCGGGACACCAAGAGACCCAGTACTTC	CASGLAPGHQETQYF	TRBJ2-5	TRBV12-5	.	.
TGTGCCAGCAGCCTAGGGACAGGGGGTAGGGGCTACACCTTC	CASSLGTGGRGYTF	TRBJ1-2	TRBV5-5	.	TRBD1
TGTGCCAGCAGCCAGTCTGCAACTAATGAAAAACTGTTTTTT	CASSQSATNEKLFF	TRBJ1-4	TRBV7-2	.	.
TGTGCCAGTAGTATAGCCCGCTCTGGGGCCAACGTCCTGACTTTC	CASSIARSGANVLTF	TRBJ2-6	TRBV19	.	.
TGTGCCAGCAGCCCGGGACAGGGGATGGTTGGCTACACCTTC	CASSPGQGMVGYTF	TRBJ1-2	TRBV5-6	.	TRBD1
TGTGCCAGCAGCTTAGGGTCGGGATACGAGCAGTACTTC	CASSLGSGYEQYF	TRBJ2-7	TRBV7-9	.	.
TGCAGCGTGGAGGGGGCAGGGGCGATCTACGAGCAGTACTTC	CSVEGAGAIYEQYF	TRBJ2-7	TRBV29-1	medium-sized	.
TGTGCCAGCAGCAAAGGTATCGAGGCGGCCAAAAACATTCAGTACTTC	CASSKGIEAAKNIQYF	TRBJ2-4	TRBV21-1	.	.
TGTGCCAGCTCACCCTCAGGGAACTCTGGAAACACCATATATTTT	CASSPSGNSGNTIYF	TRBJ1-3	TRBV18	.	.
TGCAGTGCTAGTCACTACAGGGGGCCGAACACTGAAGCTTTCTTT	CSASHYRGPNTEAFF	TRBJ1-1	TRBV20-1	.	TRBD1
TGTGCCAGCAGCTTGAGTGAAAAACTGTTTTTT	CASSLSEKLFF	TRBJ1-4	TRBV7-2	.	.
TGTGCCAGCAGCAATAACGGGGGTGATGATGGGTGTAAGGAGACCCAGTACTTC	CASSNNGGDDGCKETQYF	TRBJ2-5	TRBV21-1	.	.
TGCGCCAGCAGTGAAGGACAGGGGGACACTGAAGCTTTCTTT	CASSEGQGDTEAFF	TRBJ1-1	TRBV10-1	.	TRBD1
TGTGCCAGCAGCTACGACCGATCTGGAAACACCGTATATTTT	CASSYDRSGNTVYF	TRBJ1-3	TRBV6-6	.	.
TGTGCCAGCAGCGAAAGCTTCTATAGCTCCTACGAGCAGTACTTC	CASSESFYSSYEQYF	TRBJ2-7	TRBV5-4	.	.
TGTGCCAGCAGTGAGGGACAGACCCAAGAGACCCAGTACTTC	CASSEGQTQETQYF	TRBJ2-5	TRBV25-1	.	TRBD1
TGTGCCAGCAGCTTAGGGGACAGCTATGGCTACACCTTC	CASSLGDSYGYTF	TRBJ1-2	TRBV7-9	once	TRBD1
TGTGCCAGCTCACCAGGACTTCAAGAGACCCAGTACTTC	CASSPGLQETQYF	TRBJ2-5	TRBV18	.	.
TGCGCCAGCAGCCCGAGGGGGACTAGCGGCGATGAGCAGTTCTTC	CASSPRGTSGDEQFF	TRBJ2-1	TRBV5-1	.	TRBD2
TGTGCCAGCAGCTTAGTTCCCGCAAGGACAACTCGTAGGGTCGAAGCTTTCTTT	CASSLVPARTTRRVEAFF	TRBJ1-1	TRBV7-6	.	.
TGTGCCAGCAGCCAAGATAGGACAGGGAGTAGCAATCAGCCCCAGCATTTT	CASSQDRTGSSNQPQHF	TRBJ1-5	TRBV3-1/TRBV3-2	.	TRBD1